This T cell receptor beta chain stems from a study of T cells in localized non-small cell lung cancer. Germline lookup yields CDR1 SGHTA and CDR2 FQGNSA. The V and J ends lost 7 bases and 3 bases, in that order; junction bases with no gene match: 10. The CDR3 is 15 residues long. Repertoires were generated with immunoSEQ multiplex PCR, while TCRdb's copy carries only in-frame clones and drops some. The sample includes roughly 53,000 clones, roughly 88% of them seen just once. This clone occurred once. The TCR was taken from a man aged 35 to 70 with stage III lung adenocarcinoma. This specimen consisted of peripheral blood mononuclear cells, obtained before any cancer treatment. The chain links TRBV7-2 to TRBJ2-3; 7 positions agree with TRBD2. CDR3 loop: CASTPWEGRTDTQYF. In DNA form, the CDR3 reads TGTGCCAGCACTCCTTGGGAGGGTAGGACAGATACGCAGTATTTT.